The rows below give T cell receptor beta chains drawn from one sample of a study of CD4 T cell repertoires in COVID-19. Sequencing was performed with immunoSEQ multiplex PCR; in TCRdb, only in-frame clones are kept and a portion is missing. The sample consists of approximately 24,000 clones, over 90% of them appearing once. The sample consisted of circulating follicular helper CD4+ T cells (cTfh) from blood, taken before the COVID-19 pandemic. Every receptor here comes from a human donor who had COVID-19. Both conserved end residues are part of each CDR3. Each record gives: CDR3 protein, J gene, V gene.

CDR3aa: CASSPLGGDEQYF
j_gene: TRBJ2-7
v_gene: TRBV7-3

CDR3aa: CASSQTTGTDGGYTF
j_gene: TRBJ1-2
v_gene: TRBV14

CDR3aa: CASSLEGGFKGGYTF
j_gene: TRBJ1-2
v_gene: TRBV7-2

CDR3aa: CASRPPGQGAGPGQYF
j_gene: TRBJ2-7
v_gene: TRBV27

CDR3aa: CASSLGGGGTEAFF
j_gene: TRBJ1-1
v_gene: TRBV5-4

CDR3aa: CASRWGGRVGELFF
j_gene: TRBJ2-2
v_gene: TRBV6-5

CDR3aa: CASSLSGRAAGELFF
j_gene: TRBJ2-2
v_gene: TRBV7-9

CDR3aa: CASSLSWGQGGETQYF
j_gene: TRBJ2-5
v_gene: TRBV27

CDR3aa: CASSISGTSASYEQYF
j_gene: TRBJ2-7
v_gene: TRBV19

CDR3aa: CASSPSQTPTGNTIYF
j_gene: TRBJ1-3
v_gene: TRBV7-9

CDR3aa: CARTTQYF
j_gene: TRBJ2-3
v_gene: TRBV12-2

CDR3aa: CASSFGTGTAGTHGYTF
j_gene: TRBJ1-2
v_gene: TRBV11-2

CDR3aa: CASSYSRSTDTQYF
j_gene: TRBJ2-3
v_gene: TRBV6-6

CDR3aa: CASSLTGVNQPQHF
j_gene: TRBJ1-5
v_gene: TRBV19

CDR3aa: CASSSLQGAYNEQFF
j_gene: TRBJ2-1
v_gene: TRBV11-2